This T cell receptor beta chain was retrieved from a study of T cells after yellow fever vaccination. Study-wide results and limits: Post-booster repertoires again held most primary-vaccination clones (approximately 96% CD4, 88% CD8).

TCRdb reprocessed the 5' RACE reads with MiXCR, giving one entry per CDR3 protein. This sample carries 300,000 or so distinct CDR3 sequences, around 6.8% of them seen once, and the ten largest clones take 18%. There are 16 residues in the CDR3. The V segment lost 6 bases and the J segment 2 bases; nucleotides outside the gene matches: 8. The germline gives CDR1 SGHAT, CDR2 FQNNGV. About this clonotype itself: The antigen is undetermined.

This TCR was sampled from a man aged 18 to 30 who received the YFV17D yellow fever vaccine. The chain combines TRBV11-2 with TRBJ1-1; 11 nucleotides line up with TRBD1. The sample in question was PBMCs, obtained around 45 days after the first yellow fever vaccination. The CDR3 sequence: CASSPRTGGPNTEAFF. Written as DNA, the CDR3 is TGTGCCAGCAGTCCAAGGACAGGGGGCCCTAACACTGAAGCTTTCTTT.